The 25 T cell receptor beta chains below come from one sample, sequenced in a study of T cell repertoires in cytomegalovirus infection. TCRdb independently ran MiXCR on the reads; one entry per CDR3 protein. Found here are roughly 100,000 distinct CDR3 sequences, less than 55% of them singletons; the top ten hold 74%. Their specific antigens are unknown. Sequencing used CD8+ T cells from cultured PBMCs, obtained from culture after CMV antigen stimulation. The receptors derive from a human donor in good health (CMV status not recorded). Some clones in this sample may be carry-over from other donors' samples.

In its sample, this clonotype was seen once. The chain combines TRBV6-6 with TRBJ2-7; tentatively, D is TRBD1 or TRBD2 (6 bases each). This CDR3 comprises 16 residues. Germline-derived CDR1 and CDR2 are MNHNY and SVGAGI (reference sequence). V lost 0 bases and J lost 4, with 16 bases in between. CDR3 DNA sequence: TGTGCCAGCAGTTACTCGGGGGGACACCCTTTATACGAGCAGTACTTC. Its protein is CASSYSGGHPLYEQYF.

This clonotype has a handful of counts. The chain links TRBV7-2 to TRBJ2-7, with D perhaps TRBD2 (6 bases). Per the germline V gene, CDR1 is SGHTA and CDR2 is FQGNSA. The V end lost 2 bases, the J end lost 0 bases, and 20 bases lay between the germline ends. The CDR3 extends over 18 amino acids. CDR3 in amino acids: CASSLWFGGSGFSYEQYF. The CDR3 nucleotides are TGTGCCAGCAGCTTATGGTTCGGTGGTAGCGGTTTCTCCTACGAGCAGTACTTC.

The chain links TRBV28 to TRBJ1-1; D call uncertain. The CDR3 has 16 residues. From germline, CDR1 is MDHEN and CDR2 SYDVKM. V lost 4 bases and J 0 bases, leaving 15 bases between the germline ends. CDR3 in amino acids: CASSWVGSWVNTEAFF. The CDR3 nucleotides read TGTGCCAGCAGTTGGGTCGGGTCATGGGTGAACACTGAAGCTTTCTTT. The full variable domain, in which reference TRBV28 and TRBJ1-1 provide the parts outside the CDR3, is DVKVTQSSRYLVKRTGEKVFLECVQDMDHENMFWYRQDPGLGLRLIYFSYDVKMKEKGDIPEGYSVSREKKERFSLILESASTNQTSMYLCASSWVGSWVNTEAFFGQGTRLTVV.

A remark on this clonotype: Given a much more abundant clone one base away, this may be a read error. The chain joins TRBV6-8 to TRBJ2-7, with D unclear. Germline V CDR1 and CDR2: MNHGY, SAAAGT. This CDR3 region has 13 residues. Trimming took off 6 bases at V and 3 bases at J, with 12 bases between the two ends. CDR3 DNA: TGTGCCAGCAGCTTCTCCAGGAGCTACGAGCAGTACTTC. Amino acids: CASSFSRSYEQYF.

This clonotype was observed many times. The chain links TRBV2 to TRBJ2-2; the match to TRBD2 covers 10 bases. The germline gives CDR1 SNHLY, CDR2 FYNNEI. The CDR3 runs to 14 residues. V was clipped by 8 bases and J by 6 bases; unmatched bases: 6. Here the CDR3 DNA reads TGTGCCAGCGTGAGGCTAGCGGGGGCCGGGGAGCTGTTTTTT. Its protein product is CASVRLAGAGELFF.

The chain joins TRBV4-1 to TRBJ2-7, with a weak D call TRBD1 (6 bases). V was cut by 4 bases and J by 2 bases, with 15 bases left in between. Germline CDR1 MGHRA, CDR2 YSYEKL. This CDR3 is built from 15 residues. In DNA form, the CDR3 reads TGCGCCAGCAGCCGCTCCGGGACACCTGCCTACGAGCAGTACTTC. Translated, it gives CASSRSGTPAYEQYF.

The chain is built from TRBV7-6 and TRBJ2-1; 8 nucleotides align to TRBD2. With 3 bases clipped from V and 11 bases from J, the junction kept 12 bases outside the gene matches. The CDR3 totals 15 residues. The germline V gene has CDR1 SGHVS and CDR2 FNYEAQ. The CDR3 DNA follows: TGTGCCAGCAGCTTTCTGCGGGGGGCCCTAACGAAGCAGTTCTTC. It encodes CASSFLRGALTKQFF. Combining the CDR3 with reference TRBV7-6 and TRBJ2-1 gives the whole variable domain GAGVSQSPRYKVTKRGQDVALRCDPISGHVSLYWYRQALGQGPEFLTYFNYEAQQDKSGLPNDRFSAERPEGSISTLTIQRTEQRDSAMYRCASSFLRGALTKQFFGPGTRLTVL.

The chain carries TRBV19 and TRBJ2-1; 9 positions match TRBD2. The CDR3 extends over 14 amino acids. Germline values: CDR1 LNHDA, CDR2 SQIVND (reference sequence). Unmatched junction bases numbered 3, after V lost 7 bases and J lost 2 bases. CDR3 DNA sequence: TGTGCCAGTAACCTAGCGGGGACCTACAATGAGCAGTTCTTC. It encodes CASNLAGTYNEQFF.

V and J are TRBV28 and TRBJ2-5, with unresolved D. The CDR3 contains 13 residues. Germline CDR1 reads MDHEN; CDR2 reads SYDVKM. The V end lost 5 bases, the J end lost 5 bases, and 12 bases lay between the germline ends. The DNA of the CDR3 is TGTGCCAGCAGTCTCGGACCGGCGGAGACCCAGTACTTC. Encoded protein: CASSLGPAETQYF.

The chain couples TRBV29-1 to TRBJ2-2; D call uncertain. V lost 1 base, J lost 1 base, and 4 bases lay in between. CDR3 length: 13 residues. The germline V gene encodes CDR1 SQVTM and CDR2 ANQGSEA. CDR3 coding DNA: TGCAGCGTTGAAGGACAGAACACCGGGGAGCTGTTTTTT. The encoded protein is CSVEGQNTGELFF.

To note about this clonotype: A much bigger clone sits one base away, suggesting this may be a read error. The CDR3 sequence: CASSSDRGNTLYF. CDR3 DNA sequence: TGTGCCAGCAGCTCCGACAGGGGAAACACCTTATATTTT. This chain uses TRBV7-6 with TRBJ1-3; 8 positions agree with TRBD1. Germline assignment: CDR1 SGHVS and CDR2 FNYEAQ. This CDR3 is 13 amino acids long.

The chain has TRBV11-2 and TRBJ2-3, with TRBD1 as a possible D gene (7 bases). Germline CDR1 is SGHAT and CDR2 is FQNNGV. V lost 3 bases to trimming and J lost 1 base, with 11 bases between them. The CDR3 length is 15 residues. Here the CDR3 DNA reads TGTGCCAGCAGCTTCGGCGGGACAGGCACAGATACGCAGTATTTT. Residues: CASSFGGTGTDTQYF.

This clonotype was seen a few times. V gene TRBV11-2 combines with J gene TRBJ1-2; D not certain. The CDR3 has 13 amino acids. Germline-derived CDR1 and CDR2 are SGHAT and FQNNGV. The V end was cut by 5 bases, the J end by 8 bases, with 15 bases between. DNA of the CDR3: TGTGCCAGCAGCGACCCCGGGCAGAGGGGCTACACCTTC. It specifies CASSDPGQRGYTF.

This clonotype turned up a few times. This sequence joins TRBV7-2 and TRBJ1-4; D unclear. Trimming shortened V by 1 base and J by 4 bases, and 10 bases separated the two germline ends. Germline CDR1 is SGHTA and CDR2 is FQGNSA. The CDR3 sequence is 15 residues long. CDR3 coding DNA: TGTGCCAGCAGCTTAGATCCAGGAAATAATGAAAAACTGTTTTTT. This encodes CASSLDPGNNEKLFF.

Only one count was recorded for this clonotype. The chain has TRBV2 and TRBJ2-1; D might be TRBD2 (6 bases). The germline V and J ends were trimmed by 7 bases and 8 bases, with 18 bases remaining between them. CDR3 length: 14 residues. Looked up from germline, CDR1 is SNHLY and CDR2 is FYNNEI. The CDR3 region has the DNA TGTGCCAGCACCCGCTTGGGGGGTAGCTATGAGCAGTTCTTC. This translates into CASTRLGGSYEQFF.

The chain employs TRBV27 and TRBJ2-7; 8 bases line up with TRBD1. V shed 0 bases and J 3 bases; nucleotides not matched to a gene: 7. The germline CDR1 and CDR2 sequences are MNHEY and SMNVEV (reference sequence). The CDR3 is 16 residues long. The CDR3 loop is CASSLSRDRSRYEQYF. CDR3 nucleotides: TGTGCCAGCAGTTTATCTAGGGACAGGAGTCGCTACGAGCAGTACTTC.

The rearrangement links TRBV28 to TRBJ2-7, with D possibly TRBD1 on 6 matching bases. The V end was cut by 3 bases, the J end by 0 bases, with 12 bases between. The CDR3 extends over 15 amino acids. Per the germline V gene, CDR1 is MDHEN and CDR2 is SYDVKM. The CDR3 spells CASSFRGPISYEQYF. CDR3 DNA sequence: TGTGCCAGCAGTTTCAGGGGACCGATCTCCTACGAGCAGTACTTC.

This clonotype occurred many times. V and J are TRBV7-6 and TRBJ2-7, with D perhaps matching TRBD1 (5 bases). Germline values: CDR1 SGHVS, CDR2 FNYEAQ. The length of the CDR3 is 13 residues. V was cut by 5 bases and J by 0 bases, with 8 bases left in between. The CDR3 sequence is CASSIGASYEQYF. The DNA of the CDR3 is TGTGCCAGCAGCATTGGGGCCTCCTACGAGCAGTACTTC.

The chain recombines TRBV7-6 with TRBJ2-1; D unresolved. Germline lookup yields CDR1 SGHVS and CDR2 FNYEAQ. V gave up 5 bases and J gave up 4 bases, with 15 bases separating them. This CDR3 is built from 15 residues. CDR3 DNA sequence: TGTGCCAGCAGCCCCGGTTTAGCTGGGTACAATGAGCAGTTCTTC. Translated: CASSPGLAGYNEQFF.

V gene TRBV29-1 combines with J gene TRBJ2-3, with 15 positions matching TRBD2. V gave up 6 bases and J gave up 0 bases; unmatched junction bases: 4. Germline loops: CDR1 SQVTM, CDR2 ANQGSEA. The CDR3 is made up of 16 amino acids. This chain's CDR3 is CSVGLAGGTSTDTQYF. DNA for the CDR3: TGCAGCGTCGGACTAGCGGGGGGGACTAGCACAGATACGCAGTATTTT.

There are a few counts of this clonotype. The J gene is TRBJ2-6, the V gene TRBV12-3 or TRBV12-4; D not resolved. V was clipped by 3 bases and J by 0 bases, with 12 bases between them. This CDR3 contains 17 residues. The chain's CDR3 is CASSFSQAYSGANVLTF. Here the CDR3 DNA reads TGTGCCAGCAGTTTCTCTCAGGCCTACTCTGGGGCCAACGTCCTGACTTTC.

The rearrangement links TRBV7-4 to TRBJ2-7; maybe TRBD1 (6 bases). This CDR3 is 13 amino acids long. Germline V lookup: CDR1 SGHVT, CDR2 SQSDAQ. V was cut by 5 bases and J by 4 bases, with 12 bases left in between. CDR3 coding DNA: TGTGCCAGCAGCCTAATACAGGGTTACGAGCAGTACTTC. Its protein is CASSLIQGYEQYF.

The rearrangement links TRBV29-1 to TRBJ2-1; tentatively, D is TRBD2 (5 bases). CDR1 SQVTM and CDR2 ANQGSEA come from the germline V gene. Deletions cut 3 bases from V and 6 bases from J, with 12 bases between. The CDR3 totals 13 residues. CDR3 sequence: CSVEAGGGNEQFF. The CDR3 nucleotides are TGCAGCGTTGAGGCAGGAGGTGGCAATGAGCAGTTCTTC.

This clonotype is labeled as medium-sized. V gene TRBV28 combines with J gene TRBJ2-7; D is ambiguous. V lost 2 bases to trimming and J lost 2 bases, with 7 bases between them. Germline V gives CDR1 MDHEN, CDR2 SYDVKM. The length of the CDR3 is 13 residues. The DNA of the CDR3 is TGTGCCAGCAGTTTAGTCGATACCTACGAGCAGTACTTC. As protein: CASSLVDTYEQYF.

The chain has TRBV7-4 and TRBJ2-3, with 10 bases identical to TRBD2. V lost 5 bases to trimming and J lost 2 bases; unmatched junction nucleotides: 10. This CDR3 spans 17 amino acids. CDR1 and CDR2 from the germline V gene are SGHVT and SQSDAQ. The CDR3 spells CASSIVLAGADTDTQYF. CDR3 coding DNA: TGTGCCAGCAGCATTGTCCTAGCGGGGGCCGACACAGATACGCAGTATTTT.